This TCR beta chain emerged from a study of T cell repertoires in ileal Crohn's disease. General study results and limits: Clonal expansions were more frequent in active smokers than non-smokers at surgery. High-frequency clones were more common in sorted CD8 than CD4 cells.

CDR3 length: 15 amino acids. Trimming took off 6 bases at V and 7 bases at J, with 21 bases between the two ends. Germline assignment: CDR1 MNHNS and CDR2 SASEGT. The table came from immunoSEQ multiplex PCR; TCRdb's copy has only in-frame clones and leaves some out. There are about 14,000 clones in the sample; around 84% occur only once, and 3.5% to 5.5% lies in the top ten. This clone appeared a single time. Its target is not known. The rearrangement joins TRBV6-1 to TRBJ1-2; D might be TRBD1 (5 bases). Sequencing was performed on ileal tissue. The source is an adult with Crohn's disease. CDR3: CASSFGARASGGYTF. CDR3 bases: TGTGCCAGCAGCTTCGGCGCCAGGGCCTCGGGTGGCTACACCTTC.